A selection of T cell receptor beta chains follows, all from one sample in a study of OX40 agonist ivuxolimab in advanced cancers. TCRdb's copy holds only in-frame clones and misses some; the assay was immunoSEQ multiplex PCR. Of 75,000 to 80,000 clones in the sample, over 80% are singletons; the top ten hold about 0.5%. Specimen: CD4+ or CD8+ T cells sorted from blood, collected in a trial of the OX40 agonist ivuxolimab. Every receptor here comes from an adult with an advanced solid tumor such as melanoma, head and neck, liver or kidney cancer. CDR3s include the opening cysteine and the closing phenylalanine or tryptophan. A D gene is named only where the DNA matches it firmly. Clone sizes are given selectively: once, few, many, or a class where the clone is expanded.

d_gene | j_gene | abundance | v_gene | CDR3aa | CDR3nt
TRBD1 | TRBJ2-5 | once | TRBV30 | CAWSYRTGETQYF | TGTGCCTGGAGCTATAGGACAGGGGAGACCCAGTACTTC
TRBD1 | TRBJ2-3 | - | TRBV18 | CASSPSRGQDTQYF | TGTGCCAGCTCACCCTCCAGGGGGCAAGATACGCAGTATTTT
- | TRBJ1-6 | - | TRBV14 | CASSQAFGGNSPLHF | TGTGCCAGCAGCCAAGCGTTCGGGGGAAATTCACCCCTCCACTTT
- | TRBJ2-6 | once | TRBV5-4 | CASSFPGSGGANVLTF | TGTGCCAGCAGCTTCCCAGGGTCGGGCGGGGCCAACGTCCTGACTTTC
- | TRBJ1-1 | few | TRBV10-3 | CAISELLQGEAFF | TGTGCCATCAGTGAGCTCCTACAGGGCGAAGCTTTCTTT
- | TRBJ2-7 | - | TRBV5-1 | CASSLRPGENEQYF | TGCGCCAGCAGCTTGCGGCCAGGGGAGAACGAGCAGTACTTC
- | TRBJ2-7 | - | TRBV9 | CASSLSGGGPYEQYF | TGTGCCAGCAGCCTCAGTGGAGGGGGGCCCTACGAGCAGTACTTC
TRBD1 | TRBJ1-5 | once | TRBV27 | CASSRDQGDQPQHF | TGTGCCAGCAGTCGCGACCAGGGGGATCAGCCCCAGCATTTT
- | TRBJ1-2 | - | TRBV6-1 | CASQNGRYGYTF | TGTGCCAGCCAAAATGGGCGCTATGGCTACACCTTC
- | TRBJ2-3 | - | TRBV7-9 | CASSSADTQYF | TGTGCCAGCAGCTCCGCAGATACGCAGTATTTT
TRBD1 | TRBJ2-6 | - | TRBV30 | CAWNLVHRGILSGANVLTF | TGTGCCTGGAATTTGGTTCACAGGGGAATCCTCTCTGGGGCCAACGTCCTGACTTTC
- | TRBJ1-6 | - | TRBV5-6 | CASSLYGLGNSPLHF | TGTGCCAGCAGCCTGTACGGGTTGGGAAATTCACCCCTCCACTTT
- | TRBJ2-5 | - | TRBV18 | CASSPSGGQETQYF | TGTGCCAGCTCACCTAGCGGAGGGCAGGAGACCCAGTACTTC
TRBD2 | TRBJ2-1 | - | TRBV7-6 | CASSWRLAGGNEQFF | TGTGCCAGCAGCTGGCGACTAGCGGGGGGGAATGAGCAGTTCTTC
TRBD2 | TRBJ2-1 | - | TRBV5-4 | CASSPGGPTNEQFF | TGTGCCAGCAGCCCGGGAGGTCCAACCAATGAGCAGTTCTTC
TRBD1 | TRBJ2-7 | - | TRBV7-2 | CASRPGGRSYEQYF | TGTGCCAGCAGACCAGGGGGCAGATCCTACGAGCAGTACTTC
- | TRBJ2-3 | - | TRBV13 | CASSLGQTSTDTQYF | TGTGCCAGCAGCTTAGGGCAGACTAGCACAGATACGCAGTATTTT
- | TRBJ1-1 | few | TRBV30 | CAWVVLFGTEAFF | TGTGCCTGGGTAGTGTTGTTTGGCACTGAAGCTTTCTTT
TRBD1 | TRBJ1-4 | - | TRBV4-3 | CASSQDRDSEKLFF | TGCGCCAGCAGCCAAGATCGGGACAGCGAAAAACTGTTTTTT
- | TRBJ2-7 | - | TRBV6-9 | CASRNYEQYF | TGTGCCAGCCGAAACTACGAGCAGTACTTC
- | TRBJ1-1 | - | TRBV7-9 | CASSPYEAFF | TGTGCCAGCAGCCCATATGAAGCTTTCTTT
TRBD2 | TRBJ2-3 | - | TRBV6-1 | CASSEAHLAGGGGTDTQYF | TGTGCCAGCAGTGAAGCGCACCTAGCGGGAGGAGGGGGCACAGATACGCAGTATTTT
TRBD1 | TRBJ1-5 | - | TRBV18 | CASSLNRGSNQPQHF | TGTGCCAGCTCGTTGAACAGGGGCAGCAATCAGCCCCAGCATTTT
- | TRBJ1-4 | - | TRBV5-4 | CASSLGYGTRDEKLFF | TGTGCCAGCAGCTTGGGCTATGGGACCAGGGATGAAAAACTGTTTTTT
- | TRBJ2-7 | - | TRBV20-1 | CSVSGTYEQYF | TGCAGTGTGTCGGGTACCTACGAGCAGTACTTC
TRBD2 | TRBJ2-2 | once | TRBV7-3 | CASSLMPGTSAATGELFF | TGTGCCAGCAGCTTAATGCCCGGGACTAGCGCGGCCACCGGGGAGCTGTTTTTT
- | TRBJ2-1 | - | TRBV10-1 | CASSEVLPGEQFF | TGCGCCAGCAGTGAAGTCTTACCGGGTGAGCAGTTCTTC
- | TRBJ1-1 | - | TRBV6-5 | CASSYKGAEAFF | TGTGCCAGCAGTTACAAGGGCGCTGAAGCTTTCTTT
- | TRBJ2-1 | - | TRBV5-1 | CASSLGGVGGQKYNEQFF | TGCGCCAGCAGCTTGGGCGGGGTCGGGGGGCAAAAGTACAATGAGCAGTTCTTC
TRBD1 | TRBJ1-4 | - | TRBV2 | CASSQITGATNEKLFF | TGTGCCAGCAGCCAAATTACAGGGGCAACTAATGAAAAACTGTTTTTT
- | TRBJ2-1 | - | TRBV6-5 | CASSPGRDHYNEQFF | TGTGCCAGCAGTCCGGGCCGAGACCATTACAATGAGCAGTTCTTC
- | TRBJ1-6 | - | TRBV14 | CASSLDGRSNSPLHF | TGTGCCAGCAGTCTAGACGGGAGATCTAATTCACCCCTCCACTTT
TRBD2 | TRBJ2-5 | - | TRBV18 | CASSPSRGGQETQYF | TGTGCCAGCTCACCATCCCGGGGGGGACAAGAGACCCAGTACTTC
TRBD1 | TRBJ2-1 | - | TRBV6-4 | CASSAGTGTVQFF | TGTGCCAGCAGTGCAGGGACAGGGACTGTACAGTTCTTC
TRBD2 | TRBJ2-3 | - | TRBV5-1 | CASSLVTADSGADTQYF | TGCGCCAGCAGCTTGGTAACCGCTGATAGCGGGGCAGATACGCAGTATTTT
TRBD2 | TRBJ2-7 | - | TRBV25-1 | CASSEVFGGGGYEQYF | TGTGCCAGCAGTGAAGTCTTTGGGGGGGGTGGGTACGAGCAGTACTTC
TRBD1 | TRBJ1-3 | - | TRBV19 | CASSRGQGSGNTIYF | TGTGCCAGTAGTAGGGGACAGGGGTCTGGAAACACCATATATTTT
- | TRBJ1-2 | once | TRBV27 | CASSSSDRPRGYTF | TGTGCCAGCAGCTCCTCAGACAGGCCTAGAGGCTACACCTTC
TRBD2 | TRBJ2-7 | - | TRBV2 | CASSRTSSSSYEQYF | TGTGCCAGCAGCCGGACTAGCTCAAGCTCCTACGAGCAGTACTTC
- | TRBJ2-3 | once | TRBV5-1 | CASSALPTDTQYF | TGCGCCAGCAGCGCCCTACCCACAGATACGCAGTATTTT
- | TRBJ2-7 | - | TRBV7-2 | CASSQIGASSYEQYF | TGTGCCAGCAGCCAGATTGGGGCGAGCTCCTACGAGCAGTACTTC
TRBD1 | TRBJ1-1 | - | TRBV29-1 | CSVQRTGENTEAFF | TGCAGCGTTCAAAGGACAGGGGAGAACACTGAAGCTTTCTTT
TRBD1 | TRBJ1-1 | - | TRBV6-1 | CASSDLGRGRTEAFF | TGTGCCAGCAGTGATTTGGGCAGGGGGCGTACTGAAGCTTTCTTT
- | TRBJ2-1 | - | TRBV10-2 | CASMFRTSYNEQFF | TGCGCCAGCATGTTCAGGACCTCCTACAATGAGCAGTTCTTC
- | TRBJ2-2 | - | TRBV30 | CAWSDPISGAAGTGELFF | TGTGCCTGGAGTGACCCCATTAGCGGAGCGGCGGGCACCGGGGAGCTGTTTTTT
TRBD2 | TRBJ2-3 | - | TRBV19 | CASSINSGAGDTQYF | TGTGCCAGTAGTATAAATAGCGGGGCTGGAGATACGCAGTATTTT
- | TRBJ2-2 | few | TRBV7-9 | CASRSYSGTGELFF | TGTGCCAGCCGTAGCTATTCGGGCACCGGGGAGCTGTTTTTT
TRBD1 | TRBJ2-1 | - | TRBV5-8 | CASSVVGTAVYNEQFF | TGTGCCAGCAGCGTTGTAGGGACAGCCGTCTACAATGAGCAGTTCTTC